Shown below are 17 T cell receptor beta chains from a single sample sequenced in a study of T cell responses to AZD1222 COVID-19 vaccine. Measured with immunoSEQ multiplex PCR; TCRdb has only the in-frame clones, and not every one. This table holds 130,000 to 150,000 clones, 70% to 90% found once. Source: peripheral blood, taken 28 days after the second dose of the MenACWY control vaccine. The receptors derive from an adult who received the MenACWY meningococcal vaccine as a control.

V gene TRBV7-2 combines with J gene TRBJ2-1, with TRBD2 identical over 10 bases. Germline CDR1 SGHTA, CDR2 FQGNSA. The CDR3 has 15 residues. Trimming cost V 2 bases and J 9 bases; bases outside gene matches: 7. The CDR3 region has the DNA TGTGCCAGCAGCTTAAGCAGCGGGAGGGAGGGTGAGCAGTTCTTC. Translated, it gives CASSLSSGREGEQFF.

Here the CDR3 DNA reads TGTGCCAGCAGCTTGGAAGGAGGGGTGACAGATACGCAGTATTTT. Translated, it gives CASSLEGGVTDTQYF. This chain joins TRBV5-4 and TRBJ2-3; tentatively, D is TRBD2 (6 bases). The length of the CDR3 is 15 residues. Trimming stripped 0 bases from V and 3 bases from J, with 11 bases between. In germline, CDR1 is SGHNT, CDR2 YYREEE (reference sequence).

CDR3 nucleotides: TGCGCCAGCAGCCGTGCTATCTGGGGTGAGGGTAACTATGGCTACACCTTC. Protein: CASSRAIWGEGNYGYTF. The chain is built from TRBV5-1 and TRBJ1-2, with D unresolved. Trimming stripped 4 bases from V and 1 base from J, with 20 bases between. This CDR3 region has 17 residues. The V gene's germline CDR1 is SGHRS and CDR2 YFSETQ.

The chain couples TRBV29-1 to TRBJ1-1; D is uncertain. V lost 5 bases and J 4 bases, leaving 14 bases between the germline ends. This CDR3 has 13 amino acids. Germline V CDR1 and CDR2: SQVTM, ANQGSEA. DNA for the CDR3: TGCAGCGTTTCCCCTGGGAGGTTCACTGAAGCTTTCTTT. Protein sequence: CSVSPGRFTEAFF.

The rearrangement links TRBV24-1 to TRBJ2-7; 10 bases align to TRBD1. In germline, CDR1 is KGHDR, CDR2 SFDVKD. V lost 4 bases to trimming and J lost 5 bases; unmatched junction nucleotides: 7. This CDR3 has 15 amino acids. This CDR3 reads CATSEPGQGSNEQYF. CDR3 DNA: TGTGCCACCAGTGAACCGGGACAGGGGTCCAACGAGCAGTACTTC.

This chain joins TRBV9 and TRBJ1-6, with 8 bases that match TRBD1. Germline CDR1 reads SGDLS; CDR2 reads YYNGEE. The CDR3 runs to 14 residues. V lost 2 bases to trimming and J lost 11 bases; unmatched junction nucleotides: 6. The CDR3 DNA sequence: TGTGCCAGCAGCGTTCGGGACAGGTCTGCACCCCTCCACTTT. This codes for CASSVRDRSAPLHF.

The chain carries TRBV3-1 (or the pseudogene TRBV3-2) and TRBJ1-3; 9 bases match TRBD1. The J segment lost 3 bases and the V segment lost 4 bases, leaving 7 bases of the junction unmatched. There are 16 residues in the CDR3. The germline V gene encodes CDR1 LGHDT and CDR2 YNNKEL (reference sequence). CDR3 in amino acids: CASSLQTGGRGNTIYF. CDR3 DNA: TGTGCCAGCAGCCTGCAGACAGGGGGTCGTGGAAACACCATATATTTT.

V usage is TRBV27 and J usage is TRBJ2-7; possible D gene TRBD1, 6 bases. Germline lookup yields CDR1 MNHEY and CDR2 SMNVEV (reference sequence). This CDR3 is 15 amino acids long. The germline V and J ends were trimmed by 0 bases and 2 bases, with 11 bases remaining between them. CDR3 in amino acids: CASSLSWDNAYEQYF. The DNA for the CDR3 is TGTGCCAGCAGTTTATCTTGGGACAATGCCTACGAGCAGTACTTC.

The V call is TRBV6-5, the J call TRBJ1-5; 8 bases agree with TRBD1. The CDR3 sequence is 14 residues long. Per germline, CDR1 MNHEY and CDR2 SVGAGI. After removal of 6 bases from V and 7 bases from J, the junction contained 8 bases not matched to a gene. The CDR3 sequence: CASRPGTGFQPQHF. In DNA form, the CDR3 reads TGTGCCAGCAGGCCGGGGACAGGATTCCAGCCCCAGCATTTT.

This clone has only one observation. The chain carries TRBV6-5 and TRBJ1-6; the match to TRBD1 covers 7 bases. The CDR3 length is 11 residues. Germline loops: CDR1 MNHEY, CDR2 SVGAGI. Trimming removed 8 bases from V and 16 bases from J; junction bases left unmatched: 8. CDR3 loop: CASFGTAMLHF. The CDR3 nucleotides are TGTGCCAGCTTCGGGACAGCGATGCTCCACTTT.

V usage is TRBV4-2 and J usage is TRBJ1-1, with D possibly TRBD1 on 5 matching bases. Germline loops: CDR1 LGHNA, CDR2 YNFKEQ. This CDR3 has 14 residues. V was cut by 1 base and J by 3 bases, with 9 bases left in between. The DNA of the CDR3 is TGTGCCAGCAGCCAAGGGGCGGGGCACACTGAAGCTTTCTTT. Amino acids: CASSQGAGHTEAFF.

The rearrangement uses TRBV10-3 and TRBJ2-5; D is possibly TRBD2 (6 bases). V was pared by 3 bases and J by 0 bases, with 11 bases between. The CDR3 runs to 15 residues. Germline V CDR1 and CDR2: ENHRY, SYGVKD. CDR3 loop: CAISDWEADQETQYF. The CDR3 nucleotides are TGTGCCATCAGTGATTGGGAGGCGGACCAAGAGACCCAGTACTTC.

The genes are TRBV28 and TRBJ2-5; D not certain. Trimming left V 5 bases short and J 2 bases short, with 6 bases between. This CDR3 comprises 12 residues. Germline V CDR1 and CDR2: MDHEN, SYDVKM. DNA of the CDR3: TGTGCCAGCAGTGGGAAACAAGAGACCCAGTACTTC. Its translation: CASSGKQETQYF. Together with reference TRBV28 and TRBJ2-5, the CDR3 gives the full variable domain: DVKVTQSSRYLVKRTGEKVFLECVQDMDHENMFWYRQDPGLGLRLIYFSYDVKMKEKGDIPEGYSVSREKKERFSLILESASTNQTSMYLCASSGKQETQYFGPGTRLLVL.

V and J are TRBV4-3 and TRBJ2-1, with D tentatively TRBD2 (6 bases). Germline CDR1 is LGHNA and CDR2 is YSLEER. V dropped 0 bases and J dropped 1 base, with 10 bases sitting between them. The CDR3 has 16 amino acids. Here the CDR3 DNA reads TGCGCCAGCAGCCAAGATGCGGGATCATCCTACAATGAGCAGTTCTTC. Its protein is CASSQDAGSSYNEQFF.

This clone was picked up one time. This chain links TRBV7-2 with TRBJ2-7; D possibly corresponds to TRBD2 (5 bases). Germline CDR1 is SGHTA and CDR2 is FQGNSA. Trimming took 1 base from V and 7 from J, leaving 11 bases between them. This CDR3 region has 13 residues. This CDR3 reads CASSLVYGGEQYF. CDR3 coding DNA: TGTGCCAGCAGCTTAGTTTATGGCGGGGAGCAGTACTTC.

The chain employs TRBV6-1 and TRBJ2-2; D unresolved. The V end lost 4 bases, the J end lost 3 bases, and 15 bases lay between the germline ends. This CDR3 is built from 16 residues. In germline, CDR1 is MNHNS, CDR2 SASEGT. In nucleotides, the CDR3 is TGTGCCAGCAGTGGATGGAGTCCCGAGGACACCGGGGAGCTGTTTTTT. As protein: CASSGWSPEDTGELFF.

The CDR3 DNA is TGTGCCAGCAGCCCGGTATCCGGGATGACCTCACCCCTCCACTTT. This codes for CASSPVSGMTSPLHF. This chain uses TRBV28 with TRBJ1-6; the D is unclear. V lost 6 bases and J 10 bases, leaving 19 bases between the germline ends. In germline, CDR1 is MDHEN, CDR2 SYDVKM. CDR3 length: 15 residues. Drawing the rest from reference TRBV28 and TRBJ1-6, the complete variable domain is DVKVTQSSRYLVKRTGEKVFLECVQDMDHENMFWYRQDPGLGLRLIYFSYDVKMKEKGDIPEGYSVSREKKERFSLILESASTNQTSMYLCASSPVSGMTSPLHFGNGTRLTVT.